This paragraph reports one T cell receptor beta chain. These data originate in a study of cytomegalovirus exposure and HLA in healthy donors. The CDR3 is made up of 13 amino acids. The V end lost 1 base, the J end lost 5 bases, and 8 bases lay between the germline ends. Germline-derived CDR1 and CDR2 are PRHDT and FYEKMQ (reference sequence). PCR was performed using 60 Vbeta and 13 Jbeta primers. Repertoires were generated with immunoSEQ multiplex PCR, while TCRdb's copy carries only in-frame clones and drops some. Of just over 95,000 clones listed, more than 60% are singletons. The source material was PBMCs. The sequence derives from a human donor in good health. The J gene is TRBJ2-5, the V gene TRBV13; a weak D match, TRBD2 (5 bases). CDR3 region: CASSLAPGETQYF. In nucleotides, the CDR3 is TGTGCCAGCAGCTTAGCTCCGGGGGAGACCCAGTACTTC.